Reported below is one TCR beta chain. The J segment lost 6 bases and the V segment lost 1 base, leaving 3 bases of the junction unmatched. There are 14 residues in the CDR3. Germline assignment: CDR1 LGHDT and CDR2 YNNKEL (reference sequence). Enrolled during active infection, Seattle patients were then followed longitudinally. In the original workflow: It was from reference gene primer amplification that nucleated cell counts were estimated. This table comes from immunoSEQ multiplex PCR, and its TCRdb copy is limited to in-frame clones, with some not included. The DNA gave D and trimming, while V, J and clone size come from that table. The sample records under 300,000 clones, about nine tenths being singletons. This sample is part of a study of blood T cell repertoires in COVID-19. Whole-study context: T cells, B-cell-depleted T cells, or PBMCs supplied cDNA or gDNA.

The sample taken for sequencing was peripheral blood. The V and J genes are TRBV3-1 (or the pseudogene TRBV3-2) and TRBJ2-7; TRBD1 matches at 10 bases. The sequence derives from a woman in her twenties or thirties with COVID-19, enrolled during active disease. CDR3 residues: CASSQGTGGGEQYF. DNA of the CDR3: TGTGCCAGCAGCCAAGGGACAGGGGGTGGCGAGCAGTACTTC.